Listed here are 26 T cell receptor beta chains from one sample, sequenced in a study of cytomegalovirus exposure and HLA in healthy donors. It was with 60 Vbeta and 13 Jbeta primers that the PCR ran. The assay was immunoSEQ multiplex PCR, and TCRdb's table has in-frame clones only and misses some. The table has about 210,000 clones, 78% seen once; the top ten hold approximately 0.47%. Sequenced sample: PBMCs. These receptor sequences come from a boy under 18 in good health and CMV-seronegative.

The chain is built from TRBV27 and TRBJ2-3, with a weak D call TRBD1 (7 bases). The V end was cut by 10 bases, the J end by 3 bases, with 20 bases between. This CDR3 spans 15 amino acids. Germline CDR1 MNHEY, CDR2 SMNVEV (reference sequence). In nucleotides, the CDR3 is TGTGCCAACAGGCCCCAGGGGGGAGGTACAGATACGCAGTATTTT. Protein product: CANRPQGGGTDTQYF.

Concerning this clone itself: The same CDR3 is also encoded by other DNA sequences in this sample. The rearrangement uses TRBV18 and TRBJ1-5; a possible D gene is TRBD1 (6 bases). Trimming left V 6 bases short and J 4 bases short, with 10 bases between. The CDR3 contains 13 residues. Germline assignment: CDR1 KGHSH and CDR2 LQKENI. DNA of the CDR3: TGTGCCAGCTCCCCGACAGGAAATCAGCCCCAGCATTTT. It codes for CASSPTGNQPQHF.

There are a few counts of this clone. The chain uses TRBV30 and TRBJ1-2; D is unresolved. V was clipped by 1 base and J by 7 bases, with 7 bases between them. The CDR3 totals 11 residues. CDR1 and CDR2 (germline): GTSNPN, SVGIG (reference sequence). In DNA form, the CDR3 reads TGTGCCTGGAGTGCGGGGTTTGGCTACACCTTC. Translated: CAWSAGFGYTF.

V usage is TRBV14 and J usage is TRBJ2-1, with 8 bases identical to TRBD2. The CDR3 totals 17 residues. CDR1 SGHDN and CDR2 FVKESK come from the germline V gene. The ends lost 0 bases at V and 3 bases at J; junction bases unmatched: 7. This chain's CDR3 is CASSQDLQRGYYNEQFF. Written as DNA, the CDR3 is TGTGCCAGCAGCCAAGATCTCCAGCGGGGGTACTACAATGAGCAGTTCTTC. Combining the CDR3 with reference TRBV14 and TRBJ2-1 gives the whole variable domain EAGVTQFPSHSVIEKGQTVTLRCDPISGHDNLYWYRRVMGKEIKFLLHFVKESKQDESGMPNNRFLAERTGGTYSTLKVQPAELEDSGVYFCASSQDLQRGYYNEQFFGPGTRLTVL.

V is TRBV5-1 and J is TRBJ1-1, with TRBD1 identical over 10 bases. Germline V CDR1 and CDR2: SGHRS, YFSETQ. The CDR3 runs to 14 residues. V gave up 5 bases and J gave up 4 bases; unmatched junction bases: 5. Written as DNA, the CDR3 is TGCGCCAGCAGATCTGGACAGGGGGTCACTGAAGCTTTCTTT. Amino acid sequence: CASRSGQGVTEAFF. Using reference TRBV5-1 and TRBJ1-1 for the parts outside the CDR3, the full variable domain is KAGVTQTPRYLIKTRGQQVTLSCSPISGHRSVSWYQQTPGQGLQFLFEYFSETQRNKGNFPGRFSGRQFSNSRSEMNVSTLELGDSALYLCASRSGQGVTEAFFGQGTRLTVV.

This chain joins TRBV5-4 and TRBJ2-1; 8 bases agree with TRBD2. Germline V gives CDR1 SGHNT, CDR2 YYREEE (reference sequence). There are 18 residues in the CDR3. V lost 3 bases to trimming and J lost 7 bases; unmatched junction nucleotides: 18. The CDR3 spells CASSWGAGSGSAGNEQFF. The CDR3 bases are TGTGCCAGCAGCTGGGGGGCTGGCAGCGGGAGCGCAGGGAATGAGCAGTTCTTC.

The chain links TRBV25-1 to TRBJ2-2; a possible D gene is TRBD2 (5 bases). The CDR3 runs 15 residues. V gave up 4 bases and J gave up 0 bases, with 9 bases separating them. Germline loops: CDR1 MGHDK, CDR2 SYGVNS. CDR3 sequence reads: CASSGGRANTGELFF. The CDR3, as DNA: TGTGCCAGCAGTGGCGGGCGCGCGAACACCGGGGAGCTGTTTTTT.

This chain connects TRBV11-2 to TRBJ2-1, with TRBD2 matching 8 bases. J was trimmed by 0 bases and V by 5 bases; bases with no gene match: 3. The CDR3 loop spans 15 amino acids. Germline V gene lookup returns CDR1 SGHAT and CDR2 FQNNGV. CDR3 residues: CASSLGLASYNEQFF. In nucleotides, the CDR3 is TGTGCCAGCAGCCTCGGACTAGCCTCCTACAATGAGCAGTTCTTC.

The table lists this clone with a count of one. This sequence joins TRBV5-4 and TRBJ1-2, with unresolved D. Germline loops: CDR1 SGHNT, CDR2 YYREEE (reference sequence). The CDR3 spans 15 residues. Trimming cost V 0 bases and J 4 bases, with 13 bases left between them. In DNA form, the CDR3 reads TGTGCCAGCAGCTTGGCTCGGGAAGGCGGCTATGGCTACACCTTC. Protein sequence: CASSLAREGGYGYTF. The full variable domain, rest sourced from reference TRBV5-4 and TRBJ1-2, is ETGVTQSPTHLIKTRGQQVTLRCSSQSGHNTVSWYQQALGQGPQFIFQYYREEENGRGNFPPRFSGLQFPNYSSELNVNALELDDSALYLCASSLAREGGYGYTFGSGTRLTVV.

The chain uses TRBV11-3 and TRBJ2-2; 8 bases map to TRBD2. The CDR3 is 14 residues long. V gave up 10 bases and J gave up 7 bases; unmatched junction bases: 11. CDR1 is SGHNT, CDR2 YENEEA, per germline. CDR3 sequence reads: CAIRRGGAVGELFF. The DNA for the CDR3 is TGTGCCATCCGACGGGGGGGGGCCGTCGGGGAGCTGTTTTTT.

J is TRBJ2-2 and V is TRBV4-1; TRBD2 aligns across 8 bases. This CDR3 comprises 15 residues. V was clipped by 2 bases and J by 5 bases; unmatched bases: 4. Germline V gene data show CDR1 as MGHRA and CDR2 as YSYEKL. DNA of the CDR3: TGCGCCAGCAGCCAAACGGGGGGGCATACCGGGGAGCTGTTTTTT. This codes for CASSQTGGHTGELFF.

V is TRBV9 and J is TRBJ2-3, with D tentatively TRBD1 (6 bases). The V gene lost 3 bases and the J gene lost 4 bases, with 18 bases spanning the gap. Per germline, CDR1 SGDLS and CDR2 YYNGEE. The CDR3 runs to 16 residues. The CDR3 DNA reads TGTGCCAGCAGCGCACAACCATCAGGGGTGGCAGATACGCAGTATTTT. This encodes CASSAQPSGVADTQYF. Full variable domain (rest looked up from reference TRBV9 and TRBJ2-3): DSGVTQTPKHLITATGQRVTLRCSPRSGDLSVYWYQQSLDQGLQFLIQYYNGEERAKGNILERFSAQQFPDLHSELNLSSLELGDSALYFCASSAQPSGVADTQYFGPGTRLTVL.

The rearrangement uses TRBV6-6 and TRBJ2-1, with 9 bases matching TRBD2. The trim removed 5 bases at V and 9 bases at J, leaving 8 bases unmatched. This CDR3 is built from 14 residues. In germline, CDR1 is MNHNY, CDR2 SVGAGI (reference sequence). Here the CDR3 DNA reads TGTGCCAGCAGTACCGGACTAGCGAGGGGTGAGCAGTTCTTC. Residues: CASSTGLARGEQFF.

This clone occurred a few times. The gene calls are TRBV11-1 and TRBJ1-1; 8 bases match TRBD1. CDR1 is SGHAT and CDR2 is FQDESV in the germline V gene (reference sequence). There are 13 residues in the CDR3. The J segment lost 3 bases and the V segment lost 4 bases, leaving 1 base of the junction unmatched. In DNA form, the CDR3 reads TGTGCCAGCAGCTCGGACAGGGACACTGAAGCTTTCTTT. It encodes CASSSDRDTEAFF.

CDR3 nucleotides: TGTGCCAGCACCCAAAGTACAGGGACTAGAGGCTACACCTTC. Its protein is CASTQSTGTRGYTF. This chain links TRBV2 with TRBJ1-2; weak D call: TRBD1 (6 bases). Germline V gene sequence: CDR1 SNHLY, CDR2 FYNNEI. The CDR3 contains 14 residues. Trimming removed 7 bases from V and 8 bases from J, with 20 bases in between. Supplemented by reference TRBV2 and TRBJ1-2, the full variable domain reads EPEVTQTPSHQVTQMGQEVILRCVPISNHLYFYWYRQILGQKVEFLVSFYNNEISEKSEIFDDQFSVERPDGSNFTLKIRSTKLEDSAMYFCASTQSTGTRGYTFGSGTRLTVV.

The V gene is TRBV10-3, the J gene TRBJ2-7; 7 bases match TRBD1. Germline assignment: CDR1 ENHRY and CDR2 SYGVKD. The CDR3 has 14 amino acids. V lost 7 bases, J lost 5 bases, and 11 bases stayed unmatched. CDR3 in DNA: TGTGCCATCAAGTCCCTCAGGGGGTCCCACGAGCAGTACTTC. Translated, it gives CAIKSLRGSHEQYF.

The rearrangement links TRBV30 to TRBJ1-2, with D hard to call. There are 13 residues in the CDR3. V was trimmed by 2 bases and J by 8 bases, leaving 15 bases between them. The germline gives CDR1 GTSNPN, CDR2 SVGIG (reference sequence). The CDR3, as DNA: TGTGCCTGGAGTCCCGGGAGGACGGGGGGCTACACCTTC. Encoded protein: CAWSPGRTGGYTF.

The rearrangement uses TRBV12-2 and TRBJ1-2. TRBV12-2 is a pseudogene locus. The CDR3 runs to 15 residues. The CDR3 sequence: CASRLPVLEDYGYTF. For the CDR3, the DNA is TGTGCAAGTCGCTTACCGGTTCTTGAGGACTATGGCTACACCTTC.

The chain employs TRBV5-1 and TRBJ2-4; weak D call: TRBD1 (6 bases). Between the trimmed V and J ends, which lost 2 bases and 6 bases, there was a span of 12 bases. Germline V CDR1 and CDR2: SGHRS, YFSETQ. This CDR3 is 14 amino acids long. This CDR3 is CASSFRTETNIQYF. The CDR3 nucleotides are TGCGCCAGCAGCTTCCGGACAGAGACAAACATTCAGTACTTC.

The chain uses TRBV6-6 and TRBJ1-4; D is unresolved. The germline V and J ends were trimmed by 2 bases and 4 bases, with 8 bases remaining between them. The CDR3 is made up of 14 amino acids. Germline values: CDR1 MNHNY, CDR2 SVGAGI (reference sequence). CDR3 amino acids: CASSYRSGNEKLFF. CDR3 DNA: TGTGCCAGCAGTTACAGGTCAGGTAATGAAAAACTGTTTTTT.

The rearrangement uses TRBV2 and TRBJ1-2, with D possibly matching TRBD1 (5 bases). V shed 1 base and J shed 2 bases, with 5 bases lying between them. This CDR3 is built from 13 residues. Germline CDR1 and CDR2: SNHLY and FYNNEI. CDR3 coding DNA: TGTGCCAGCAGTGAAGGACAGAACTATGGCTACACCTTC. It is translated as CASSEGQNYGYTF.

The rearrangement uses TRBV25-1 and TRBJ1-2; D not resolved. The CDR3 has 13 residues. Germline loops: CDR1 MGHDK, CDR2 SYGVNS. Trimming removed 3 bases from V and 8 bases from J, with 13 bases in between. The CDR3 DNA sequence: TGTGCCAGCAGTGAGGAACATCTCGGGGGCTACACCTTC. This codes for CASSEEHLGGYTF.

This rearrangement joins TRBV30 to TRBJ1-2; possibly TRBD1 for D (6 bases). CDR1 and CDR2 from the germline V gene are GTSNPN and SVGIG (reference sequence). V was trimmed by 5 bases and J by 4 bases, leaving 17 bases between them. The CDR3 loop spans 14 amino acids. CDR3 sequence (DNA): TGTGCCTGGTCCGTCGGGGGGGCCATCTATGGCTACACCTTC. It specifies CAWSVGGAIYGYTF.

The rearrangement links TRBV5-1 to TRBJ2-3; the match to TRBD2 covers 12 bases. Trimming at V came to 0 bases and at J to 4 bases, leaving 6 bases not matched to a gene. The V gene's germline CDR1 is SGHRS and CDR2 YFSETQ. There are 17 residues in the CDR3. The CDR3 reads CASSLATSGGRSDTQYF. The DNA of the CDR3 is TGCGCCAGCAGCTTGGCAACTAGCGGGGGGAGGTCAGATACGCAGTATTTT.

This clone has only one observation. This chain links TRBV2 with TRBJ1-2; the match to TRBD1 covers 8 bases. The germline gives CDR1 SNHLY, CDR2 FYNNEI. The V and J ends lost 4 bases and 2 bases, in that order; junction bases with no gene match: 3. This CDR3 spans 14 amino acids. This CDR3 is CASSAQGANYGYTF. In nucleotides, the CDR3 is TGTGCCAGCAGTGCTCAGGGGGCAAACTATGGCTACACCTTC.

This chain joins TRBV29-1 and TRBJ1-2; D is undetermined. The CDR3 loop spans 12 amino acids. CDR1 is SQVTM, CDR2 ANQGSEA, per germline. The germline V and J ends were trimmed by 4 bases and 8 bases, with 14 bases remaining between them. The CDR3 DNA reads TGCAGCGTTGCCGGGAGAATAAACGGCTACACCTTC. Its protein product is CSVAGRINGYTF.